One sample yielded the 5 T cell receptor beta chains listed below, sequenced in a study of blood T cell repertoires in COVID-19. Libraries were prepared by immunoSEQ multiplex PCR; TCRdb keeps only in-frame clonotypes and omits some of them. The sample carries about 160,000 clones, approximately 81% recorded once. Sequenced input: peripheral blood. Every receptor here comes from a man aged 35-49 years with acute or convalescent COVID-19.

V gene TRBV5-1 combines with J gene TRBJ1-2, with TRBD1 identical over 7 bases. After removal of 0 bases from V and 5 bases from J, the junction contained 10 bases not matched to a gene. Germline V CDR1 and CDR2: SGHRS, YFSETQ. The CDR3 is 16 amino acids. The CDR3 DNA reads TGCGCCAGCAGCTTGGGACAGGGTTCACCCACTTATGGCTACACCTTC. It is translated as CASSLGQGSPTYGYTF.

The rearrangement uses TRBV7-2 and TRBJ2-3, with TRBD2 matching 9 bases. CDR1 is SGHTA, CDR2 FQGNSA, per germline. The V gene end was trimmed by 10 bases and the J gene end by 2 bases; junction bases not matched to a gene: 4. CDR3 length: 13 residues. The CDR3 nucleotides are TGTGCCACCTCTAGCGGGGTCACAGATACGCAGTATTTT. Protein product: CATSSGVTDTQYF. Full variable domain (missing parts from reference TRBV7-2 and TRBJ2-3): GAGVSQSPSNKVTEKGKDVELRCDPISGHTALYWYRQSLGQGLEFLIYFQGNSAPDKSGLPSDRFSAERTGGSVSTLTIQRTQQEDSAVYLCATSSGVTDTQYFGPGTRLTVL.

The chain joins TRBV2 to TRBJ1-5, with D hard to call. With 11 bases removed from V and 1 base from J, the gap between germline ends came to 12 bases. The CDR3 runs 13 residues. Germline V gene sequence: CDR1 SNHLY, CDR2 FYNNEI. CDR3 nucleotides: TGTGCCCTATCGAGAGGGAGCAATCAGCCCCAGCATTTT. This codes for CALSRGSNQPQHF.

The chain is built from TRBV12-2 and TRBJ2-7; no check of the table's D call, TRBD2, against the DNA was made. TRBV12-2 represents a pseudogene. The CDR3 sequence is 16 residues long. The CDR3 nucleotides read TGTGCAAGTCGTCCGACTCGGGGGTACGATCCTTTAGAGCAGTACTTC. Its translation: CASRPTRGYDPLEQYF.

The V call is TRBV5-4, the J call TRBJ2-1; 8 bases are shared with TRBD2. Germline assignment: CDR1 SGHNT and CDR2 YYREEE (reference sequence). V lost 0 bases, J lost 10 bases, and 6 bases stayed unmatched. The CDR3 sequence is 14 residues long. CDR3 in DNA: TGTGCCAGCAGCTTGGGCGGGGGGCAGGGCGAGCAGTTCTTC. Protein sequence: CASSLGGGQGEQFF.